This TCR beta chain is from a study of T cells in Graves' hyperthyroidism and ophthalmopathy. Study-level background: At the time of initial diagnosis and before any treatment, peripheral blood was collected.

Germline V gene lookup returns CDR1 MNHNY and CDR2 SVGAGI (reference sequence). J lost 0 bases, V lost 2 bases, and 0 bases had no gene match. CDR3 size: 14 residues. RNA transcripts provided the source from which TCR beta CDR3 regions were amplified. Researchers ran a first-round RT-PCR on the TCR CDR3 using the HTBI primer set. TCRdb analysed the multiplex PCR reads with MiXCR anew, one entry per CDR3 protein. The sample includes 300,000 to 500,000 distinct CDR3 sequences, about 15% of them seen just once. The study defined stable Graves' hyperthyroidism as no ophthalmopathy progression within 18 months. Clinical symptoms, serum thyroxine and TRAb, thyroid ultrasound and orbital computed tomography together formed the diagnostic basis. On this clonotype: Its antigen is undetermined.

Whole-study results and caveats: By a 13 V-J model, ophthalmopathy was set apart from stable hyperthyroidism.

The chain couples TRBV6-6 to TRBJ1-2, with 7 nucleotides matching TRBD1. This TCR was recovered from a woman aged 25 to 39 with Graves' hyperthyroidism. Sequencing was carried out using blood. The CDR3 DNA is TGTGCCAGCAGTTACGGGACAGCTAACTATGGCTACACCTTC. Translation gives CASSYGTANYGYTF.